Detailed here is one TCR beta chain. What it binds is unknown. This sample is drawn from a study of cytomegalovirus exposure and HLA in healthy donors. Primers for the PCR totalled 60 Vbeta and 13 Jbeta. TCRdb keeps only in-frame clones here, not all; method: immunoSEQ multiplex PCR. This table has about 130,000 clones, under 85% appearing once. Findings of the study overall: Later work associated 16,951 TCR beta sequences with HLA alleles at 0.05 false discovery rate.

The V end lost 0 bases, the J end lost 7 bases, and 18 bases lay between the germline ends. The CDR3 is 16 amino acids. CDR1 and CDR2 from the germline V gene are SGHRS and YFSETQ. The sequence was collected from a woman in her forties or fifties in good health and CMV-seropositive. The chain combines TRBV5-1 with TRBJ2-3; D may be TRBD2 (5 bases). The sample was PBMCs. The CDR3 loop is CASSLVASRRVNTQYF. The CDR3 DNA reads as TGCGCCAGCAGCTTGGTGGCTAGCCGGCGAGTGAATACGCAGTATTTT.